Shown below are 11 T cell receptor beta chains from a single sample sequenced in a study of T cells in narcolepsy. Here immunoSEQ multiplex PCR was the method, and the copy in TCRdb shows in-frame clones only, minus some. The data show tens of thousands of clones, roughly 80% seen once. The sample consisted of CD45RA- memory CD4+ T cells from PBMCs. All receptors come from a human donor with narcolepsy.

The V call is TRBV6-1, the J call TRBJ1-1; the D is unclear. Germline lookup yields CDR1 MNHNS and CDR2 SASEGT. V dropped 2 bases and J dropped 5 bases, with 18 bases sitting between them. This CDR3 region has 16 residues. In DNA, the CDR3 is TGTGCCAGCAGTGAAATGGCAGGCCTAGCGAAAACTGAAGCTTTCTTT. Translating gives CASSEMAGLAKTEAFF.

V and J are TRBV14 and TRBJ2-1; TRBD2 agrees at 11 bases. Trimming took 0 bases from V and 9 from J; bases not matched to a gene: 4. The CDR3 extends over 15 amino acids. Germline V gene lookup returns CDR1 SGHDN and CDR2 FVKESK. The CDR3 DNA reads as TGTGCCAGCAGCCAAGAAGTGCTAGCGGGAGGTGAGCAGTTCTTC. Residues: CASSQEVLAGGEQFF.

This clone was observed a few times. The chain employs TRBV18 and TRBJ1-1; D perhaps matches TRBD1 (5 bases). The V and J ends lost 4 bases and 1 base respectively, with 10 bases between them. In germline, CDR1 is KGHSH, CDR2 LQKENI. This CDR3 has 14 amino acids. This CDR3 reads CASSLQVANTEAFF. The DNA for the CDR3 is TGTGCCAGCTCACTACAGGTCGCGAACACTGAAGCTTTCTTT.

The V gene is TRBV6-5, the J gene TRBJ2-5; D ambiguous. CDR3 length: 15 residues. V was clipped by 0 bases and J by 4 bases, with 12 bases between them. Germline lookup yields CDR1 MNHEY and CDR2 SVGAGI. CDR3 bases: TGTGCCAGCAGTTACTCAGCTCTCTTCGGAGAGACCCAGTACTTC. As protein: CASSYSALFGETQYF.

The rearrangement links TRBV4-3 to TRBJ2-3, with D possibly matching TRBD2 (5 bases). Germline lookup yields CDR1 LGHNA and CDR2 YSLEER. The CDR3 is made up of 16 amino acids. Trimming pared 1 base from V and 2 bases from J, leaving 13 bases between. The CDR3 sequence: CASSQVGGSPTDTQYF. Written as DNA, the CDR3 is TGCGCCAGCAGCCAAGTGGGTGGGAGCCCCACAGATACGCAGTATTTT.

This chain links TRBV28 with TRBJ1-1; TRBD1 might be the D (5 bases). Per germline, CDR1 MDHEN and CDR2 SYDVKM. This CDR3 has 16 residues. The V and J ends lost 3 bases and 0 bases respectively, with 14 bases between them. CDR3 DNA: TGTGCCAGCAGTTTGGGTTTGGGGCGGGTGAACACTGAAGCTTTCTTT. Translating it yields CASSLGLGRVNTEAFF.

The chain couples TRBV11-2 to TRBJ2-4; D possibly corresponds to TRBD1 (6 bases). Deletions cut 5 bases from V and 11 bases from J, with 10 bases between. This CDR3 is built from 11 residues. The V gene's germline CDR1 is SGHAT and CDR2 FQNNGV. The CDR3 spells CASSLGGFQYF. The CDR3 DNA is TGTGCCAGCAGCCTAGGGGGTTTTCAGTACTTC.

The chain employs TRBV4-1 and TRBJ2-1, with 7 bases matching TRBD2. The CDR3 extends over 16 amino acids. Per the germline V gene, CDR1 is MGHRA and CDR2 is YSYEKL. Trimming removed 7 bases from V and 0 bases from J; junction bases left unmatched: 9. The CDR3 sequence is CASIGGRGSSYNEQFF. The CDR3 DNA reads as TGCGCCAGCATTGGTGGGCGGGGGAGCTCCTACAATGAGCAGTTCTTC.

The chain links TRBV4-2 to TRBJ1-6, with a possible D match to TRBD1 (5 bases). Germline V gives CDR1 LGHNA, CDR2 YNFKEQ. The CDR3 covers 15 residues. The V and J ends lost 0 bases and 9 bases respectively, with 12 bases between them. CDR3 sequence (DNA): TGTGCCAGCAGCCAAGATCTGGGGGGGGGTTCACCCCTCCACTTT. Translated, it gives CASSQDLGGGSPLHF.

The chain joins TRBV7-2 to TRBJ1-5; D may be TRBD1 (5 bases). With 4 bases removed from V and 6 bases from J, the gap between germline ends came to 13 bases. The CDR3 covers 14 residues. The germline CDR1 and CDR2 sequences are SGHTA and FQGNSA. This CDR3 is CASSSSSTVQPQHF. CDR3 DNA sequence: TGTGCCAGCAGCTCGTCTTCGACAGTTCAGCCCCAGCATTTT.

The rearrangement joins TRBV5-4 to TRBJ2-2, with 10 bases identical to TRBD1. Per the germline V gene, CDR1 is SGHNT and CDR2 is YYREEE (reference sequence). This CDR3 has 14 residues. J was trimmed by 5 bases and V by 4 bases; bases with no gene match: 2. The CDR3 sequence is CASSPDRGTGELFF. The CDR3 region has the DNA TGTGCCAGCAGCCCGGACAGGGGGACCGGGGAGCTGTTTTTT.